The clone carrying this T cell receptor beta chain was observed many times. The sample comes from a study of human T cells and chemical hapten exposure. Each CDR3 protein gets one entry after TCRdb re-called the RACE reads with MiXCR. In the table there are 42,000 or so distinct CDR3 sequences, about 8.9% of which are singletons. In germline, CDR1 is ENHRY, CDR2 SYGVKD. V lost 3 bases and J lost 3, with 15 bases in between. This CDR3 contains 15 residues. The time point: patch test 2, 6 weeks after DPC sensitization. Documented treatment: therapeutic diphenylcyclopropenone sensitization with weekly scalp DPC.

V and J are TRBV10-3 and TRBJ2-7; D is perhaps TRBD2 (5 bases). Sequencing was performed on whole blood, taken in connection with sensitization to the hapten diphenylcyclopropenone (DPC). The sequence was collected from a woman between 40 and 50 years old with alopecia areata. Some clones in this sample may be carry-over from other donors' samples. This CDR3 is CAISDLQRAVYEQYF. CDR3 in DNA: TGTGCCATCAGTGACTTACAGAGAGCGGTCTACGAGCAGTACTTC.